The 4 T cell receptor beta chains below come from one sample, sequenced in a study of T cell repertoires in cytomegalovirus infection. TCRdb recomputed calls from the reads with MiXCR, one row per CDR3 protein. The repertoire holds some 400,000 distinct CDR3 sequences, with around 18% as singletons. Material: PBMCs. The receptors shown here come from a human donor in good health (CMV status not recorded). Some clones in this sample may be carry-over from other donors' samples.

The chain links TRBV12-3 or TRBV12-4 to TRBJ1-5; D is unresolved. The CDR3 has 12 residues. V was trimmed by 7 bases and J by 8 bases, leaving 12 bases between them. CDR3 residues: CASTFWGKPQHF. The CDR3 nucleotides read TGTGCCAGCACTTTCTGGGGAAAGCCCCAGCATTTT.

The table lists this clonotype with a count of one. This may be a read error: a much more frequent sequence differs by one nucleotide. The genes are TRBV11-2 and TRBJ1-6; D is undetermined. The CDR3 sequence is 16 residues long. From germline, CDR1 is SGHAT and CDR2 FQNNGV. The CDR3 reads CASSLENSYYKSPLHF. The CDR3 DNA reads TGTGCCAGCAGCTTAGAGAACAGTTATTATAAATCACCCCTCCACTTT.

CDR3 bases: TGTGCCAGCAGCGTGGGAGACGGGGGCTACACCTTC. Amino acid sequence: CASSVGDGGYTF. This chain uses TRBV7-6 with TRBJ1-2, with D hard to call. This CDR3 region has 12 residues. The V gene's germline CDR1 is SGHVS and CDR2 FNYEAQ. The ends were cut back, 5 bases at V and 8 bases at J, with 12 bases in the middle.

This clonotype has just a few counts. The chain is built from TRBV10-3 and TRBJ1-4, with a tentative D call TRBD1 (5 bases). V was cut by 0 bases and J by 8 bases, with 13 bases left in between. The V gene's germline CDR1 is ENHRY and CDR2 SYGVKD. The CDR3 contains 15 residues. This chain's CDR3 is CAISESIGDEEKLFF. DNA of the CDR3: TGTGCCATCAGTGAGTCGATAGGGGACGAAGAAAAACTGTTTTTT.